Following are 24 T cell receptor beta chains from one sample sequenced in a study of cytomegalovirus exposure and HLA in healthy donors. Primers included in the PCR were 60 Vbeta and 13 Jbeta primers. Profiling relied on immunoSEQ multiplex PCR, and the TCRdb table lists in-frame clones only, not all of them. The sample yields 60,000 to 70,000 clones, about 82% seen once. The sequenced sample was PBMCs. The receptors stem from a woman in her thirties in good health and CMV-seronegative.

This clone has a single count. The chain has TRBV25-1 and TRBJ1-1; no definite D call. Looked up from germline, CDR1 is MGHDK and CDR2 is SYGVNS. The ends were cut back, 2 bases at V and 4 bases at J, with 11 bases in the middle. The CDR3 contains 14 residues. The CDR3 region has the DNA TGTGCCAGCAGTGAAGGAGGCCCGGGCACTGAAGCTTTCTTT. Residues: CASSEGGPGTEAFF.

The chain employs TRBV9 and TRBJ2-5, with D perhaps TRBD2 (6 bases). CDR1 is SGDLS and CDR2 is YYNGEE in the germline V gene. CDR3 length equals 14 residues. The V end was cut by 3 bases, the J end by 5 bases, with 14 bases between. CDR3 sequence reads: CASSGTGVWETQYF. The CDR3 DNA follows: TGTGCCAGCAGCGGGACGGGGGTATGGGAGACCCAGTACTTC. Full variable domain (remainder filled in from reference TRBV9 and TRBJ2-5): DSGVTQTPKHLITATGQRVTLRCSPRSGDLSVYWYQQSLDQGLQFLIQYYNGEERAKGNILERFSAQQFPDLHSELNLSSLELGDSALYFCASSGTGVWETQYFGPGTRLLVL.

CDR3 in amino acids: CASSLSGGTDTQYF. CDR3 sequence (DNA): TGTGCCAGCAGTCTTAGCGGGGGCACAGATACGCAGTATTTT. V gene TRBV7-8 combines with J gene TRBJ2-3, with 8 bases aligning to TRBD2. Germline V lookup: CDR1 SGHVS, CDR2 FQNEAQ. V trimming: 6 bases; J trimming: 1 base; junction bases outside the gene matches: 3. The CDR3 runs 14 residues. Full variable domain (rest looked up from reference TRBV7-8 and TRBJ2-3): GAGVSQSPRYKVAKRGQDVALRCDPISGHVSLFWYQQALGQGPEFLTYFQNEAQLDKSGLPSDRFFAERPEGSVSTLKIQRTQQEDSAVYLCASSLSGGTDTQYFGPGTRLTVL.

The J gene is TRBJ2-7, the V gene TRBV7-2, with TRBD1 matching 7 bases. CDR3 length equals 16 residues. Germline CDR1 is SGHTA and CDR2 is FQGNSA. J gave up 0 bases and V 0 bases, and 5 bases lay outside the gene matches. The CDR3 here is CASSLAGTASSYEQYF. For the CDR3, the DNA is TGTGCCAGCAGCTTAGCCGGGACAGCAAGCTCCTACGAGCAGTACTTC. The whole variable domain, filled in from reference TRBV7-2 and TRBJ2-7, reads GAGVSQSPSNKVTEKGKDVELRCDPISGHTALYWYRQSLGQGLEFLIYFQGNSAPDKSGLPSDRFSAERTGGSVSTLTIQRTQQEDSAVYLCASSLAGTASSYEQYFGPGTRLTVT.

The chain uses TRBV7-2 and TRBJ1-1; possible D gene TRBD1, 5 bases. V gave up 5 bases and J gave up 9 bases, with 13 bases separating them. The CDR3 runs 12 residues. Germline CDR1 SGHTA, CDR2 FQGNSA. The CDR3 DNA reads as TGTGCCAGCAGCCCAGACAGACATAAAGCTTTCTTT. Its translation is CASSPDRHKAFF.

The CDR3 bases are TGTGCCTGGAGTGTACACCTGGCGGGGGGGACAGATACGCAGTATTTT. It translates to CAWSVHLAGGTDTQYF. This sequence joins TRBV30 and TRBJ2-3, with TRBD2 identical over 9 bases. CDR1 and CDR2 from the germline V gene are GTSNPN and SVGIG (reference sequence). Trimming removed 0 bases from V and 3 bases from J; junction bases left unmatched: 7. The CDR3 runs to 16 residues.

This chain uses TRBV5-1 with TRBJ2-1; D is unresolved. Trimming removed 0 bases from V and 6 bases from J, with 4 bases in between. The CDR3 spans 12 residues. Germline V gene data show CDR1 as SGHRS and CDR2 as YFSETQ. CDR3 loop: CASSLGSNEQFF. The CDR3 DNA follows: TGCGCCAGCAGCTTGGGTAGCAATGAGCAGTTCTTC. The full variable domain, rest sourced from reference TRBV5-1 and TRBJ2-1, is KAGVTQTPRYLIKTRGQQVTLSCSPISGHRSVSWYQQTPGQGLQFLFEYFSETQRNKGNFPGRFSGRQFSNSRSEMNVSTLELGDSALYLCASSLGSNEQFFGPGTRLTVL.

In DNA, the CDR3 is TGTGCCAGCAGCCGGGGGACAGGGACGTATTCACCCCTCCACTTT. This gives the protein CASSRGTGTYSPLHF. The gene calls are TRBV6-5 and TRBJ1-6; 9 positions match TRBD1. Germline values: CDR1 MNHEY, CDR2 SVGAGI. The CDR3 totals 15 residues. V gave up 6 bases and J gave up 8 bases; unmatched junction bases: 8.

The chain employs TRBV27 and TRBJ2-7; D is undetermined. The germline V gene encodes CDR1 MNHEY and CDR2 SMNVEV (reference sequence). The CDR3 loop spans 14 amino acids. The ends were cut back, 4 bases at V and 6 bases at J, with 16 bases in the middle. For the CDR3, the DNA is TGTGCCAGCAGTTCACCAAACCTACTTGGCGAGCAGTACTTC. This gives the protein CASSSPNLLGEQYF.

This chain joins TRBV28 and TRBJ1-5; 8 nucleotides line up with TRBD1. The CDR3 totals 13 residues. CDR1 and CDR2 from the germline V gene are MDHEN and SYDVKM. V lost 5 bases and J lost 6; bases outside the gene matches: 3. The CDR3 sequence is CASSQDRAQPQHF. In DNA form, the CDR3 reads TGTGCCAGCAGTCAGGACAGGGCTCAGCCCCAGCATTTT.

The rearrangement joins TRBV18 to TRBJ1-1, with 7 positions matching TRBD1. The V segment lost 0 bases and the J segment 2 bases; nucleotides outside the gene matches: 3. In germline, CDR1 is KGHSH, CDR2 LQKENI. CDR3 length: 15 amino acids. DNA of the CDR3: TGTGCCAGCTCACCACCCCCAGGGGGTAACACTGAAGCTTTCTTT. Protein product: CASSPPPGGNTEAFF.

This chain joins TRBV2 and TRBJ1-1; TRBD1 aligns across 10 bases. The CDR3 has 13 amino acids. V lost 5 bases, J lost 11 bases, and 8 bases stayed unmatched. Germline V gene sequence: CDR1 SNHLY, CDR2 FYNNEI. CDR3 bases: TGTGCCAGCAGTATAGACAGGGGGCTCGATGCTTTCTTT. This translates into CASSIDRGLDAFF.

The rearrangement joins TRBV5-4 to TRBJ1-6; no firm D call. CDR3 length: 13 residues. Trimming left V 2 bases short and J 8 bases short, with 8 bases between. Germline V lookup: CDR1 SGHNT, CDR2 YYREEE (reference sequence). The CDR3 region is CASSFSADSPLHF. As DNA, the CDR3 is TGTGCCAGCAGCTTCTCGGCGGATTCACCCCTCCACTTT.

The chain carries TRBV6-1 and TRBJ1-6; TRBD1 matches at 8 bases. Trimming removed 3 bases from V and 7 bases from J; junction bases left unmatched: 5. The germline gives CDR1 MNHNS, CDR2 SASEGT. The CDR3 spans 15 residues. CDR3 coding DNA: TGTGCCAGCAGTGACCCGGACAGGGCCAATTCACCCCTCCACTTT. Translated, it gives CASSDPDRANSPLHF.

This clone was observed a single time. The chain carries TRBV6-5 and TRBJ1-2; 7 nucleotides align to TRBD1. The CDR3 consists of 15 residues. V was clipped by 6 bases and J by 6 bases; unmatched bases: 13. Germline loops: CDR1 MNHEY, CDR2 SVGAGI. The CDR3 region is CASRWDSADSNGYTF. CDR3 bases: TGTGCCAGCAGATGGGACAGTGCCGATTCGAATGGCTACACCTTC.

The genes are TRBV21-1 and TRBJ2-7; the table's D call, TRBD1, was not checked against the DNA. TRBV21-1 is flagged as a pseudogene. The length of the CDR3 is 14 residues. This CDR3 is CASSNRDRGDEQYF. The CDR3 region has the DNA TGTGCCAGCAGCAACCGGGACAGGGGAGACGAGCAGTACTTC.

This clone was seen a handful of times. The genes are TRBV5-1 and TRBJ1-1; 12 bases line up with TRBD1. The CDR3 has 15 residues. V gave up 3 bases and J gave up 10 bases; unmatched junction bases: 10. Looked up from germline, CDR1 is SGHRS and CDR2 is YFSETQ. The CDR3 nucleotides are TGCGCCAGCAGCTGGGACCTGGGACAGGGGGCCTCAGCTTTCTTT. The encoded protein is CASSWDLGQGASAFF. Variable domain in full (rest from reference TRBV5-1 and TRBJ1-1): KAGVTQTPRYLIKTRGQQVTLSCSPISGHRSVSWYQQTPGQGLQFLFEYFSETQRNKGNFPGRFSGRQFSNSRSEMNVSTLELGDSALYLCASSWDLGQGASAFFGQGTRLTVV.

The CDR3 nucleotides read TGCGCCAGCAGCTTGGAGGAGGGGAATGAGCAGTTCTTC. The encoded protein is CASSLEEGNEQFF. The chain has TRBV5-1 and TRBJ2-1, with D maybe TRBD2 (6 bases). With 0 bases removed from V and 7 bases from J, the gap between germline ends came to 8 bases. Germline assignment: CDR1 SGHRS and CDR2 YFSETQ. This CDR3 region has 13 residues.

The rearrangement links TRBV6-5 to TRBJ1-5, with D possibly being TRBD1 (5 bases). V was pared by 2 bases and J by 2 bases, with 10 bases between. The CDR3 runs to 15 residues. From germline, CDR1 is MNHEY and CDR2 SVGAGI. CDR3 sequence (DNA): TGTGCCAGCAGTTACGGGAGGGGAGGCAATCAGCCCCAGCATTTT. Translated: CASSYGRGGNQPQHF.

The chain combines TRBV4-1 with TRBJ2-1, with TRBD2 matching 9 bases. The V segment lost 2 bases and the J segment 4 bases; nucleotides outside the gene matches: 6. Germline CDR1 reads MGHRA; CDR2 reads YSYEKL. The CDR3 is 16 residues long. The CDR3 DNA sequence: TGCGCCAGCAGCCAATGGACTAGCGTCGGTTACAATGAGCAGTTCTTC. Translated, it gives CASSQWTSVGYNEQFF.

The V and J genes are TRBV7-9 and TRBJ2-7; 9 nucleotides line up with TRBD2. Germline V CDR1 and CDR2: SEHNR, FQNEAQ (reference sequence). The V gene end was trimmed by 6 bases and the J gene end by 2 bases; junction bases not matched to a gene: 8. The CDR3 is made up of 15 amino acids. CDR3 nucleotides: TGTGCCAGCAGGAGGGGGGCGGGGGGGCCCTACGAGCAGTACTTC. Residues: CASRRGAGGPYEQYF.

The rearrangement uses TRBV30 and TRBJ2-3; 7 bases align to TRBD2. From germline, CDR1 is GTSNPN and CDR2 SVGIG (reference sequence). With 4 bases clipped from V and 4 bases from J, the junction kept 2 bases outside the gene matches. This CDR3 is built from 12 residues. The CDR3 bases are TGTGCCTGGACGGGGGGAGCAGATACGCAGTATTTT. This sequence encodes CAWTGGADTQYF.

V and J are TRBV10-1 and TRBJ2-3; 8 positions agree with TRBD2. From germline, CDR1 is WNHNN and CDR2 SYGVQD (reference sequence). V gave up 1 base and J gave up 1 base; unmatched junction bases: 1. This CDR3 contains 15 residues. Here the CDR3 DNA reads TGCGCCAGCAGTGAGTACGGGGGGGGCACAGATACGCAGTATTTT. This gives the protein CASSEYGGGTDTQYF.

The chain links TRBV29-1 to TRBJ2-3, with a possible D match to TRBD2 (6 bases). The CDR3 runs to 14 residues. V shed 4 bases and J shed 5 bases, with 16 bases lying between them. Germline V CDR1 and CDR2: SQVTM, ANQGSEA. CDR3 sequence: CSVGRGFNGDTQYF. The CDR3, as DNA: TGCAGCGTTGGACGGGGGTTCAACGGAGATACGCAGTATTTT.